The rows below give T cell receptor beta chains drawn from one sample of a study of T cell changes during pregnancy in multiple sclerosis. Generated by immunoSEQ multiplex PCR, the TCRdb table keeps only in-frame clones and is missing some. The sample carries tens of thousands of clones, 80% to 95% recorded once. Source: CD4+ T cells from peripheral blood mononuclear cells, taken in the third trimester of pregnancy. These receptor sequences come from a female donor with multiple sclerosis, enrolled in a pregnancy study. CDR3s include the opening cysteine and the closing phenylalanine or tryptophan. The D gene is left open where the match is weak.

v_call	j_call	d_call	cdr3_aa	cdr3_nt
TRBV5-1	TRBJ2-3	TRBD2	CASSLVRGVSTDTQYF	TGCGCCAGCAGCTTGGTTCGGGGGGTCAGCACAGATACGCAGTATTTT
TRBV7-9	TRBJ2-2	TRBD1	CASRTGELTGELFF	TGTGCCAGCAGGACAGGGGAACTGACCGGGGAGCTGTTTTTT
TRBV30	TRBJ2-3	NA	CAWSSPSGSTDTQYF	TGTGCCTGGAGTTCCCCGAGCGGTAGCACAGATACGCAGTATTTT
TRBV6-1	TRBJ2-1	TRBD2	CASSETSGGAIEQFF	TGTGCCAGCAGTGAGACTAGCGGGGGGGCGATTGAGCAGTTCTTC
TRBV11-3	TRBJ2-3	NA	CASSQAAGFTDTQYF	TGTGCCAGCAGCCAAGCAGCAGGGTTCACAGATACGCAGTATTTT
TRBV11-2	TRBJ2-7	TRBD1	CASSLVQGAEQYF	TGTGCCAGCAGCTTAGTACAGGGGGCCGAGCAGTACTTC
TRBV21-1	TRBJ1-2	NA	CASSKAKPGKHGYTF	TGTGCCAGCAGCAAGGCAAAACCGGGGAAGCATGGCTACACCTTC
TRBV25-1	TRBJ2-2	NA	CASTAGQAYTGELFF	TGTGCCAGCACAGCGGGACAGGCTTACACCGGGGAGCTGTTTTTT
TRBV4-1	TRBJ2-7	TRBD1	CASSHPVTGAYEQYF	TGCGCCAGCAGCCACCCTGTGACAGGGGCCTACGAGCAGTACTTC
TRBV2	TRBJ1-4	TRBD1	CASRRDRKKLFF	TGTGCCAGCAGGAGGGACAGGAAAAAACTGTTTTTT
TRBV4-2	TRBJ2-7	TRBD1	CASSHPLSGDREYEQYF	TGTGCCAGCAGCCACCCACTCTCGGGGGACAGGGAATACGAGCAGTACTTC